The 15 T cell receptor beta chains in this list originate from one sample, sequenced in a study of cytomegalovirus exposure and HLA in healthy donors. PCR involved 60 Vbeta and 13 Jbeta primers. Sequenced by immunoSEQ multiplex PCR; TCRdb stores in-frame clones only, minus some. The data show around 280,000 clones, 85% to 90% seen once. Sequencing was performed on PBMCs. These receptor sequences come from a woman aged 18-30 years in good health and CMV-seronegative.

The rearrangement uses TRBV5-6 and TRBJ1-2; D call uncertain. Germline lookup yields CDR1 SGHDT and CDR2 YYEEEE. CDR3 size: 15 residues. Trimming left V 0 bases short and J 2 bases short, with 11 bases between. The CDR3 nucleotides read TGTGCCAGCAGCTTGGATGCAGGCACCAACTATGGCTACACCTTC. This translates into CASSLDAGTNYGYTF. The entire variable domain, with the rest obtained from reference TRBV5-6 and TRBJ1-2, is as follows: DAGVTQSPTHLIKTRGQQVTLRCSPKSGHDTVSWYQQALGQGPQFIFQYYEEEERQRGNFPDRFSGHQFPNYSSELNVNALLLGDSALYLCASSLDAGTNYGYTFGSGTRLTVV.

This chain joins TRBV7-9 and TRBJ2-2; TRBD1 is a possible D gene (6 bases). The CDR3 spans 15 residues. The ends were cut back, 5 bases at V and 0 bases at J, with 10 bases in the middle. The germline gives CDR1 SEHNR, CDR2 FQNEAQ (reference sequence). CDR3 nucleotides: TGTGCCAGCAGCCAGGGGCAGCCGAACACCGGGGAGCTGTTTTTT. It specifies CASSQGQPNTGELFF.

The chain carries TRBV5-5 and TRBJ1-2; D is perhaps TRBD1 (5 bases). Germline CDR1 reads SGHKS; CDR2 reads YYEKEE (reference sequence). CDR3 length equals 15 residues. V was pared by 0 bases and J by 4 bases, with 13 bases between. For the CDR3, the DNA is TGTGCCAGCAGCTTGGTGTGGGGGGAGGTCTATGGCTACACCTTC. Translated, it gives CASSLVWGEVYGYTF.

This clone was observed once. This chain links TRBV28 with TRBJ2-7, with a weak D call TRBD1 (5 bases). V was clipped by 2 bases and J by 3 bases, with 14 bases between them. CDR1 MDHEN and CDR2 SYDVKM come from the germline V gene. CDR3 length: 15 residues. The chain's CDR3 is CASSLPVQGIYEQYF. The CDR3 coding sequence is TGTGCCAGCAGTTTACCCGTCCAGGGCATCTACGAGCAGTACTTC.

The V call is TRBV29-1, the J call TRBJ1-4, with a tentative D call TRBD1 (5 bases). V lost 4 bases, J lost 0 bases, and 21 bases lay in between. CDR1 is SQVTM, CDR2 ANQGSEA, per germline. This CDR3 contains 18 residues. CDR3 protein: CSVAPRDGGVATNEKLFF. DNA of the CDR3: TGCAGCGTTGCACCTAGAGACGGGGGAGTTGCAACTAATGAAAAACTGTTTTTT.

This chain connects TRBV4-1 to TRBJ2-1; 14 nucleotides match TRBD2. Looked up from germline, CDR1 is MGHRA and CDR2 is YSYEKL. The CDR3 consists of 19 residues. Losses at the gene ends were 4 bases for V and 0 bases for J; bases not matched to a gene: 8. This CDR3 is CASSPGLAGGPFSYNEQFF. CDR3 nucleotides: TGCGCCAGCAGCCCAGGACTAGCGGGGGGCCCGTTCTCCTACAATGAGCAGTTCTTC.

The rearrangement uses TRBV2 and TRBJ2-5; possible D gene TRBD2, 7 bases. With 9 bases removed from V and 5 bases from J, the gap between germline ends came to 19 bases. This CDR3 is built from 14 residues. Germline V gives CDR1 SNHLY, CDR2 FYNNEI. The CDR3 here is CASPLSRGGETQYF. The DNA for the CDR3 is TGTGCCAGTCCCCTCTCGAGGGGGGGGGAGACCCAGTACTTC. Full variable domain (rest looked up from reference TRBV2 and TRBJ2-5): EPEVTQTPSHQVTQMGQEVILRCVPISNHLYFYWYRQILGQKVEFLVSFYNNEISEKSEIFDDQFSVERPDGSNFTLKIRSTKLEDSAMYFCASPLSRGGETQYFGPGTRLLVL.

This chain links TRBV18 with TRBJ1-4, with TRBD1 as a possible D gene (5 bases). V shed 0 bases and J shed 1 base, with 9 bases lying between them. CDR1 is KGHSH, CDR2 LQKENI, per germline. CDR3 size: 16 residues. The CDR3: CASSPPLGLTNEKLFF. The CDR3 coding sequence is TGTGCCAGCTCACCACCTCTGGGGCTAACTAATGAAAAACTGTTTTTT.

The genes are TRBV5-1 and TRBJ1-1; 7 bases are a match to TRBD1. The CDR3 totals 12 residues. The germline V gene encodes CDR1 SGHRS and CDR2 YFSETQ. The V and J ends lost 8 bases and 6 bases, in that order; junction bases with no gene match: 7. The CDR3 DNA is TGCGCCAGTACAGGGGCGGGCGCTGAAGCTTTCTTT. Its translation is CASTGAGAEAFF. Looking up the rest from reference TRBV5-1 and TRBJ1-1 gives the full variable domain: KAGVTQTPRYLIKTRGQQVTLSCSPISGHRSVSWYQQTPGQGLQFLFEYFSETQRNKGNFPGRFSGRQFSNSRSEMNVSTLELGDSALYLCASTGAGAEAFFGQGTRLTVV.

The genes are TRBV5-6 and TRBJ1-4, with D possibly being TRBD1 (5 bases). V dropped 1 base and J dropped 7 bases, with 20 bases sitting between them. Germline CDR1 is SGHDT and CDR2 is YYEEEE. The CDR3 covers 17 residues. This chain's CDR3 is CASSLIGAGPLSEKLFF. Here the CDR3 DNA reads TGTGCCAGCAGCTTGATCGGTGCAGGGCCCCTAAGTGAAAAACTGTTTTTT. Looking up the rest from reference TRBV5-6 and TRBJ1-4 gives the full variable domain: DAGVTQSPTHLIKTRGQQVTLRCSPKSGHDTVSWYQQALGQGPQFIFQYYEEEERQRGNFPDRFSGHQFPNYSSELNVNALLLGDSALYLCASSLIGAGPLSEKLFFGSGTQLSVL.

In its sample, this clone was seen once. The rearrangement joins TRBV5-6 to TRBJ1-1; tentatively, D is TRBD1 (5 bases). Germline V gene lookup returns CDR1 SGHDT and CDR2 YYEEEE. The CDR3 contains 16 residues. Trimming removed 0 bases from V and 0 bases from J, with 12 bases in between. CDR3: CASSLARGKMNTEAFF. CDR3 sequence (DNA): TGTGCCAGCAGCTTGGCCCGGGGGAAAATGAACACTGAAGCTTTCTTT.

This clone was seen only once. The same CDR3 arises from other DNA sequences in this sample as well. The J gene is TRBJ1-1, the V gene TRBV6-5; D possibly corresponds to TRBD1 (6 bases). The ends were cut back, 6 bases at V and 1 base at J, with 12 bases in the middle. Germline assignment: CDR1 MNHEY and CDR2 SVGAGI. The CDR3 is made up of 14 amino acids. The CDR3 DNA reads as TGTGCCAGCAGGCCAGGACAGCCGAACACTGAAGCTTTCTTT. This codes for CASRPGQPNTEAFF.

The chain combines TRBV5-1 with TRBJ1-1; 9 bases are a match to TRBD1. This CDR3 has 15 residues. Germline V lookup: CDR1 SGHRS, CDR2 YFSETQ. Trimming at V came to 0 bases and at J to 0 bases, leaving 0 bases not matched to a gene. The CDR3, as DNA: TGCGCCAGCAGCTTGGGGGACAGGGTGAACACTGAAGCTTTCTTT. It yields the protein CASSLGDRVNTEAFF.

The chain has TRBV6-7 and TRBJ1-1; TRBD1 matches at 9 bases. TRBV6-7 is noted as an ORF with a role that remains uncertain. V dropped 0 bases and J dropped 0; count of bases not matched to a gene: 5. There are 17 residues in the CDR3. CDR3 sequence (DNA): TGTGCCAGCAGTTACTCGAAGGGACAGGGAGTGAACACTGAAGCTTTCTTT. It translates to CASSYSKGQGVNTEAFF.

The CDR3 is CASSLRGGQQGLSNYGYTF. The CDR3, as DNA: TGTGCCAGCAGCTTAAGAGGGGGACAACAGGGCTTATCTAACTATGGCTACACCTTC. The V call is TRBV7-3, the J call TRBJ1-2, with a possible D match to TRBD1 (6 bases). This CDR3 is 19 amino acids long. Germline assignment: CDR1 SGHTA and CDR2 FQGTGA. V was trimmed by 1 base and J by 0 bases, leaving 21 bases between them.